There are many counts of the clone carrying this T cell receptor beta chain. TCRbeta libraries were built with three rounds of nested PCR, modified from ARM-PCR. Using its own MiXCR run on the multiplex PCR reads, TCRdb lists one record per CDR3 protein. The table records about 110,000 distinct CDR3 sequences, 62% of them present only once. V dropped 5 bases and J dropped 0 bases, with 12 bases sitting between them. CDR1 MNHEY and CDR2 SVGEGT come from the germline V gene. This CDR3 has 15 amino acids. The data are from a study of tumor and adjacent non-tumor tissue in lung cancer. RNA was extracted from bulk tissue without any cell sorting. Distant lung tissue was collected more than 3 cm away from the tumor edge.

The chain uses TRBV6-2 or TRBV6-3 and TRBJ2-3; tentative D call: TRBD1 (6 bases). Sequencing was performed on distant non-tumor lung tissue. This clonotype was sampled from a man in his 60s with non-small cell lung cancer. CDR3 in amino acids: CASSLGTWSTDTQYF. The CDR3 DNA sequence: TGTGCCAGCAGTCTAGGGACATGGAGCACAGATACGCAGTATTTT.